This note documents a single T cell receptor beta chain sequence. Antigen specificity is unknown. The protocol was immunoSEQ multiplex PCR, while the TCRdb copy is restricted to in-frame clones and leaves out a portion. The sample shows more than 95,000 clones, more than 75% of them seen only once. This specimen belongs to a study of T cell responses to AZD1222 COVID-19 vaccine. The study's findings and limits: Increases in Spike-specific TCR breadth and depth were seen after two AZD1222 doses. Clonal diversity was possibly underestimated, and white British individuals and females predominated among donors. The span of vaccine-associated CD4 TCRs extended across spike, with dominance at 160-218 and 743-854.

The germline V gene has CDR1 MNHEY and CDR2 SVGEGT. The CDR3 sequence is 16 residues long. The germline V and J ends were trimmed by 4 bases and 5 bases, with 20 bases remaining between them. Pooled in the analysis were second doses at about 4 or about 12 weeks. The chain carries TRBV6-2 or TRBV6-3 and TRBJ1-2; a possible D gene is TRBD1 (5 bases). This sample comprised peripheral blood, obtained 28 days after the second AZD1222 dose. This clonotype was obtained from an adult who received the AZD1222 COVID-19 vaccine. DNA of the CDR3: TGTGCCAGCAGTTTAACCCGGGACTCCCAACTGTATGGCTACACCTTC. It encodes CASSLTRDSQLYGYTF.